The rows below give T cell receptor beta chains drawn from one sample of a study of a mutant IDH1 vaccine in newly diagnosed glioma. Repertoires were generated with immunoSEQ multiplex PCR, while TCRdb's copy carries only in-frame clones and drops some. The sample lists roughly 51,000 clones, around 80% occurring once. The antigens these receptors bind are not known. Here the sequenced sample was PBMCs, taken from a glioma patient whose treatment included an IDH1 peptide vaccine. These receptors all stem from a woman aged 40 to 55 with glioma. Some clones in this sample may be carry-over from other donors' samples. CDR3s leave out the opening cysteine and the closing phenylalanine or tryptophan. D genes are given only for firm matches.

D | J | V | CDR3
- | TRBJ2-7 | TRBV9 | ASSVGQAPYEQY
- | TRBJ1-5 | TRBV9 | ASSLGHSSNQPQH
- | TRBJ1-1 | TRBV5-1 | ASSGQANTEAF
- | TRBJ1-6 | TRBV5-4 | ASSLGTEPYNSPLH
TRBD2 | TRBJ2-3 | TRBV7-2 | ASSSHSGMSTDTQY
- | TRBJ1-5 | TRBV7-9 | ASSLMGREYRNQPQH
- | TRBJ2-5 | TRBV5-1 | ASSLGAGETQY
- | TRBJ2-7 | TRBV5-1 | ASSRGGVVAYEQY
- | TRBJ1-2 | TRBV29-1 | SVERLPEGYT
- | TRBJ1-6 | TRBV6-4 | ASRRESAYNSPLH
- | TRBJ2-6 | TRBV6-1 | ASSERTNVLT
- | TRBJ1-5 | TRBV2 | ASSEGVNQPQH
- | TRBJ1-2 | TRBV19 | ASSSSGRDGYT
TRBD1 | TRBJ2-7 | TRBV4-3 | ASSPRDSSSASYEQY
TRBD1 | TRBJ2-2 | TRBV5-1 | ASSQGQGGTGELF
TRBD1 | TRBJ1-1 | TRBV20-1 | SASRGREAF
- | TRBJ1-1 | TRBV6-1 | ASMAGKDLEAF
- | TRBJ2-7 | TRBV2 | ASRMTGTYEQY